The clone carrying this T cell receptor (beta chain) was counted a few times. This record comes from a study of T cells in Graves' hyperthyroidism and ophthalmopathy. Over 18 months, lack of ophthalmopathy progression marked Graves' hyperthyroidism as stable. Exclusions: uncontrolled infection, other autoimmune disease, pregnancy, lactation. TCR beta CDR3 regions were amplified from RNA. Researchers ran a first-round RT-PCR on the TCR CDR3 using the HTBI primer set. TCRdb independently ran MiXCR on the multiplex PCR reads; one entry per CDR3 protein. The data show about 350,000 distinct CDR3 sequences, roughly 13% seen once. In germline, CDR1 is SGHRS, CDR2 YFSETQ. The CDR3 length is 13 residues. V was shortened by 4 bases and J by 7 bases, with 12 bases between the two germline ends.

Material: blood. The sequence derives from a woman in her twenties or thirties with Graves' hyperthyroidism. This chain joins TRBV5-1 and TRBJ1-5; D is undetermined. The CDR3 nucleotides are TGCGCCAGCAGCCCAGGACCTGAGCAGCCCCAGCATTTT. This gives the protein CASSPGPEQPQHF.